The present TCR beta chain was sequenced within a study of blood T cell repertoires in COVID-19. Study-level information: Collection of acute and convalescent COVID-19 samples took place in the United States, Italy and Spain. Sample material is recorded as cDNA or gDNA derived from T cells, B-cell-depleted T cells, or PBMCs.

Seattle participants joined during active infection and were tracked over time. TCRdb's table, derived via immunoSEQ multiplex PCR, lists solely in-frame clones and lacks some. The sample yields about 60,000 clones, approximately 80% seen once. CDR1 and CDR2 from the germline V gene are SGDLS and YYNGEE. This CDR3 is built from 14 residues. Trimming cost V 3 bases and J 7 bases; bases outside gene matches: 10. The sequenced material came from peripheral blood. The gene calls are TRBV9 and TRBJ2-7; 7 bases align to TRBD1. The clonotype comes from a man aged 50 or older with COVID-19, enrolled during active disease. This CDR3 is CASSGQGPWREQYF. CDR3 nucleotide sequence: TGTGCCAGCAGCGGACAGGGACCCTGGAGGGAGCAGTACTTC.